What follows are 27 T cell receptor beta chains derived from one specimen sequenced in a study of cytomegalovirus exposure and HLA in healthy donors. The PCR made use of 60 Vbeta and 13 Jbeta primers. TCRdb's table, derived via immunoSEQ multiplex PCR, lists solely in-frame clones and lacks some. The sample includes approximately 86,000 clones, around 84% of them seen just once. Source material: PBMCs. These TCRs come from a middle-aged man in good health and CMV-seropositive.

As to this clone: This CDR3 fails to terminate in the conserved phenylalanine or tryptophan, so it likely reflects a read error. The V gene is TRBV30, the J gene TRBJ2-3; 8 positions match TRBD2. Trimming took 0 bases from V and 0 from J; bases not matched to a gene: 2. CDR1 GTSNPN and CDR2 SVGIG come from the germline V gene (reference sequence). CDR3 length: 15 residues. The CDR3 sequence: CAWSVGGGSTDTQYS. The DNA of the CDR3 is TGTGCCTGGAGTGTGGGCGGGGGGAGCACAGATACGCAGTATTCT.

J is TRBJ2-2 and V is TRBV29-1, with D tentatively TRBD2 (5 bases). This CDR3 is built from 15 residues. Trimming left V 7 bases short and J 3 bases short, with 18 bases between. Germline-derived CDR1 and CDR2 are SQVTM and ANQGSEA. The CDR3 DNA reads TGCAGCGCCGAGGGAGTAAACGCCGACACCGGGGAGCTGTTTTTT. Translating it yields CSAEGVNADTGELFF.

The chain couples TRBV7-3 to TRBJ2-1; TRBD2 agrees at 13 bases. There are 15 residues in the CDR3. V gave up 4 bases and J gave up 8 bases; unmatched junction bases: 5. Germline V gene data show CDR1 as SGHTA and CDR2 as FQGTGA. CDR3 in amino acids: CASSSGLAGVHEQFF. CDR3 nucleotide sequence: TGTGCCAGCAGCTCAGGACTAGCGGGGGTGCATGAGCAGTTCTTC.

The gene calls are TRBV7-6 and TRBJ2-3; D gene unclear. The CDR3 spans 14 residues. The germline V gene encodes CDR1 SGHVS and CDR2 FNYEAQ. V lost 0 bases, J lost 4 bases, and 8 bases lay in between. The CDR3 here is CASSLAVGSDTQYF. The CDR3 coding sequence is TGTGCCAGCAGCTTAGCTGTCGGTTCAGATACGCAGTATTTT.

CDR3 nucleotides: TGTGCCAGCAGGGTCAGGGGGACCGGGGAGCTGTTTTTT. Translating gives CASRVRGTGELFF. The rearrangement links TRBV14 to TRBJ2-2, with 7 bases identical to TRBD1. This CDR3 contains 13 residues. Germline V gives CDR1 SGHDN, CDR2 FVKESK. The ends lost 6 bases at V and 5 bases at J; junction bases unmatched: 3.

V usage is TRBV28 and J usage is TRBJ2-7, with TRBD2 matching 9 bases. Germline values: CDR1 MDHEN, CDR2 SYDVKM. This CDR3 has 15 residues. The trim removed 6 bases at V and 0 bases at J, leaving 6 bases unmatched. In DNA form, the CDR3 reads TGTGCCAGCAGGAAGGGTAGCGGGAGCTCCTACGAGCAGTACTTC. This codes for CASRKGSGSSYEQYF.

V and J are TRBV6-1 and TRBJ2-7, with 9 bases fitting TRBD1. The CDR3 loop spans 14 amino acids. Germline values: CDR1 MNHNS, CDR2 SASEGT. The V and J ends lost 9 bases and 0 bases, in that order; junction bases with no gene match: 6. The CDR3 DNA is TGTGCCAGTGGACAGGGGTGGTTCTCCTACGAGCAGTACTTC. Protein: CASGQGWFSYEQYF.

CDR3 nucleotides: TGTGCCAGTTCCTATTCGGGACTAGCGGTAGAGACCCAGTACTTC. Translation gives CASSYSGLAVETQYF. V gene TRBV5-6 combines with J gene TRBJ2-5, with TRBD2 identical over 11 bases. The CDR3 runs to 15 residues. Germline loops: CDR1 SGHDT, CDR2 YYEEEE. After removal of 8 bases from V and 4 bases from J, the junction contained 10 bases not matched to a gene.

V usage is TRBV10-2 and J usage is TRBJ2-7; 10 bases agree with TRBD1. There are 15 residues in the CDR3. The V gene's germline CDR1 is WSHSY and CDR2 SAAADI. J lost 4 bases, V lost 3 bases, and 6 bases had no gene match. CDR3 region: CASSEKGTGAYEQYF. CDR3 nucleotide sequence: TGCGCCAGCAGTGAAAAAGGGACAGGGGCTTACGAGCAGTACTTC.

V is TRBV5-1 and J is TRBJ1-2, with 7 bases identical to TRBD1. V was clipped by 0 bases and J by 0 bases; unmatched bases: 5. Germline CDR1 and CDR2: SGHRS and YFSETQ. The CDR3 runs 16 residues. The CDR3 DNA is TGCGCCAGCAGCTTGGCCCCGGGACAGCCTAACTATGGCTACACCTTC. Translation gives CASSLAPGQPNYGYTF.

This rearrangement joins TRBV6-1 to TRBJ2-6, with 7 bases lining up with TRBD1. The V gene end was trimmed by 3 bases and the J gene end by 0 bases; junction bases not matched to a gene: 11. The CDR3 contains 19 residues. Germline V CDR1 and CDR2: MNHNS, SASEGT. The CDR3 sequence is CASSERGGRGSSGANVLTF. The CDR3 nucleotides read TGTGCCAGCAGTGAGAGGGGTGGCAGGGGGAGCTCTGGGGCCAACGTCCTGACTTTC.

The chain joins TRBV11-2 to TRBJ2-5; D possibly corresponds to TRBD2 (6 bases). The J call could be wrong; TRBJ2-7 is a better fit for the DNA end. Germline-derived CDR1 and CDR2 are SGHAT and FQNNGV. The CDR3 is 14 residues long. CDR3 sequence: CASSSGLRTYEQYF. CDR3 sequence (DNA): TGTGCCAGCAGCTCGGGACTTAGGACCTACGAGCAGTACTTC.

V and J are TRBV10-2 and TRBJ1-2, with a weak D call TRBD1 (5 bases). The CDR3 sequence is 13 residues long. V was clipped by 7 bases and J by 4 bases, with 13 bases between them. CDR1 WSHSY and CDR2 SAAADI come from the germline V gene. The DNA of the CDR3 is TGCGCCAGCACAGGGAGGAAACTCTATGGCTACACCTTC. Residues: CASTGRKLYGYTF.

This clone showed up just once. V is TRBV7-8 and J is TRBJ1-2, with 8 positions matching TRBD1. J lost 5 bases, V lost 5 bases, and 10 bases had no gene match. Per germline, CDR1 SGHVS and CDR2 FQNEAQ. The CDR3 extends over 15 amino acids. The CDR3 nucleotides are TGTGCCAGCAGCAGAGAGACAGGGGCGATTTATGGCTACACCTTC. This codes for CASSRETGAIYGYTF.

Comment on this clone: This same CDR3 is encoded by further DNA sequences in the sample. The chain has TRBV6-6 and TRBJ1-1; tentatively, D is TRBD1 (6 bases). Trimming took off 6 bases at V and 0 bases at J, with 11 bases between the two ends. The CDR3 is made up of 14 amino acids. The germline gives CDR1 MNHNY, CDR2 SVGAGI (reference sequence). In DNA form, the CDR3 reads TGTGCCAGCAGATTGGGACAAATGAACACTGAAGCTTTCTTT. This sequence encodes CASRLGQMNTEAFF.

This clone was picked up a small number of times. The chain combines TRBV14 with TRBJ2-7; 8 nucleotides align to TRBD1. The junction had 4 bases not matched to a gene; V was cut back by 4 bases and J by 5 bases. Germline V gene sequence: CDR1 SGHDN, CDR2 FVKESK. The CDR3 covers 13 residues. CDR3 region: CASSPGGWNEQYF. DNA of the CDR3: TGTGCCAGCAGCCCAGGGGGCTGGAACGAGCAGTACTTC.

This sequence joins TRBV15 and TRBJ1-4, with a weak D call TRBD1 (5 bases). Germline V gives CDR1 LNHNV, CDR2 YYDKDF (reference sequence). Trimming cost V 0 bases and J 2 bases, with 10 bases left between them. The CDR3 sequence is 16 residues long. The CDR3 region has the DNA TGTGCCACCAGCAGAGATCAAGCAGGGACTAATGAAAAACTGTTTTTT. It encodes CATSRDQAGTNEKLFF. Looking up the rest from reference TRBV15 and TRBJ1-4 gives the full variable domain: DAMVIQNPRYQVTQFGKPVTLSCSQTLNHNVMYWYQQKSSQAPKLLFHYYDKDFNNEADTPDNFQSRRPNTSFCFLDIRSPGLGDTAMYLCATSRDQAGTNEKLFFGSGTQLSVL.

Regarding this clone: At one boundary the junction diverges from the germline segment, which might be a read error. The chain uses TRBV7-3 and TRBJ1-1, with D hard to call. The germline V gene has CDR1 SGHTA and CDR2 FQGTGA. The CDR3 sequence is 13 residues long. This CDR3 reads CASSFTVNAEAFF. CDR3 nucleotide sequence: TGTGCCAGCAGCTTTACAGTGAACGCTGAAGCTTTCTTT.

The V and J genes are TRBV25-1 and TRBJ2-2, with 7 bases lining up with TRBD1. V shed 5 bases and J 7 bases; nucleotides not matched to a gene: 7. CDR1 is MGHDK and CDR2 is SYGVNS in the germline V gene. The CDR3 is 14 residues long. The CDR3 region is CASSKNRGSGELFF. CDR3 in DNA: TGTGCCAGCAGTAAAAACAGGGGTAGCGGGGAGCTGTTTTTT.

This chain uses TRBV7-2 with TRBJ2-3, with D possibly being TRBD1 (5 bases). Germline CDR1 reads SGHTA; CDR2 reads FQGNSA. V was clipped by 5 bases and J by 3 bases, with 15 bases between them. The length of the CDR3 is 15 residues. The CDR3 DNA is TGTGCCAGCAGCCGCATGGGGCACGGGACAGATACGCAGTATTTT. Its translation: CASSRMGHGTDTQYF.

To note about this clone: A junction end diverges from the germline sequence, so it may reflect a read error. This chain uses TRBV12-5 with TRBJ1-1; 9 bases align to TRBD1. There are 12 residues in the CDR3. The germline V gene encodes CDR1 LGHNT and CDR2 FRNRAP. As DNA, the CDR3 is TGTGCTAGTGGTCTACCAACAGGGGGCCCCTTATTT. This encodes CASGLPTGGPLF.

The chain joins TRBV19 to TRBJ1-5; 10 positions match TRBD1. The J segment lost 5 bases and the V segment lost 9 bases, leaving 4 bases of the junction unmatched. Germline loops: CDR1 LNHDA, CDR2 SQIVND (reference sequence). This CDR3 has 13 amino acids. CDR3 sequence reads: CASGTGDHQPQHF. The DNA for the CDR3 is TGTGCCAGCGGGACAGGGGACCATCAGCCCCAGCATTTT.

The chain recombines TRBV9 with TRBJ1-2; D remains unclear. Germline CDR1 reads SGDLS; CDR2 reads YYNGEE. CDR3 length: 12 amino acids. Trimming took off 0 bases at V and 6 bases at J, with 6 bases between the two ends. CDR3 residues: CASSVGGDGYTF. In DNA, the CDR3 is TGTGCCAGCAGCGTAGGAGGCGATGGCTACACCTTC.

CDR3 sequence reads: CASSQLGLAGGRKAPNEQFF. The CDR3 DNA is TGCGCCAGCAGCCAACTCGGACTAGCGGGAGGGCGGAAGGCCCCCAATGAGCAGTTCTTC. The chain joins TRBV4-1 to TRBJ2-1, with TRBD2 matching over 15 bases. Germline CDR1 MGHRA, CDR2 YSYEKL. The CDR3 consists of 20 residues. V was pared by 2 bases and J by 6 bases, with 14 bases of the junction left unmatched.

This chain links TRBV6-6 with TRBJ1-5; the match to TRBD1 covers 7 bases. V shed 11 bases and J 4 bases; nucleotides not matched to a gene: 8. Germline V lookup: CDR1 MNHNY, CDR2 SVGAGI (reference sequence). This CDR3 comprises 13 residues. CDR3 protein: CAGGQVPNQPQHF. The CDR3 region has the DNA TGTGCCGGAGGACAGGTCCCTAATCAGCCCCAGCATTTT.

This chain links TRBV28 with TRBJ1-5; 7 nucleotides agree with TRBD1. V lost 5 bases to trimming and J lost 4 bases; unmatched junction nucleotides: 8. This CDR3 spans 15 amino acids. Germline V lookup: CDR1 MDHEN, CDR2 SYDVKM. The CDR3 sequence: CASSVDRFSNQPQHF. The CDR3 nucleotides are TGTGCCAGCAGTGTGGACAGGTTCTCAAATCAGCCCCAGCATTTT.

The chain recombines TRBV7-8 with TRBJ2-5, with TRBD1 matching over 9 bases. With the DNA end fitting TRBJ2-7 better, the J assignment may be wrong. The germline CDR1 and CDR2 sequences are SGHVS and FQNEAQ. This CDR3 contains 14 residues. The CDR3 is CASSQKQTGGEQYF. As DNA, the CDR3 is TGTGCCAGCAGCCAAAAACAGACAGGGGGCGAGCAGTACTTC.